The 15 T cell receptor beta chains in this list originate from one sample, sequenced in a study of OX40 agonist ivuxolimab in advanced cancers. Assay used: immunoSEQ multiplex PCR; TCRdb lists only in-frame clones, some missing. The sample records about 67,000 clones, more than 85% being singletons. The source was CD4+ or CD8+ T cells sorted from blood, collected in a trial of the OX40 agonist ivuxolimab. These receptors all come from an adult with an advanced solid tumor such as melanoma, head and neck, liver or kidney cancer.

V is TRBV9 and J is TRBJ2-7; 7 bases map to TRBD1. Trimming removed 3 bases from V and 5 bases from J; junction bases left unmatched: 8. This CDR3 is built from 14 residues. Looked up from germline, CDR1 is SGDLS and CDR2 is YYNGEE. CDR3: CASSGTTGPHEQYF. CDR3 DNA: TGTGCCAGCAGCGGAACGACAGGGCCCCACGAGCAGTACTTC. The variable domain in full, completed from reference TRBV9 and TRBJ2-7, reads DSGVTQTPKHLITATGQRVTLRCSPRSGDLSVYWYQQSLDQGLQFLIQYYNGEERAKGNILERFSAQQFPDLHSELNLSSLELGDSALYFCASSGTTGPHEQYFGPGTRLTVT.

The chain links TRBV4-1 to TRBJ2-3; perhaps D is TRBD1 or TRBD2 (5 bases each). V was trimmed by 3 bases and J by 1 base, leaving 5 bases between them. The length of the CDR3 is 13 residues. Germline CDR1 reads MGHRA; CDR2 reads YSYEKL. The CDR3 coding sequence is TGCGCCAGCAGCCAGGGACGCACAGATACGCAGTATTTT. Translated: CASSQGRTDTQYF.

CDR3 region: CASSMEDTRYNEQFF. As DNA, the CDR3 is TGTGCCAGTAGTATGGAGGACACCAGATACAATGAGCAGTTCTTC. V usage is TRBV19 and J usage is TRBJ2-1; D may correspond to TRBD1 or TRBD2 (5 bases each). The CDR3 consists of 15 residues. Germline loops: CDR1 LNHDA, CDR2 SQIVND (reference sequence). V lost 3 bases to trimming and J lost 4 bases, with 13 bases between them.

CDR3 DNA sequence: TGTGCCAGTAGTATTGTAGTAGCGGGAGTGGATGAGCAGTTCTTC. Amino acid sequence: CASSIVVAGVDEQFF. The chain recombines TRBV19 with TRBJ2-1, with TRBD2 matching over 9 bases. The CDR3 runs to 15 residues. Trimming cost V 3 bases and J 8 bases; bases outside gene matches: 8. Germline V gene sequence: CDR1 LNHDA, CDR2 SQIVND (reference sequence).

Details on this clone: This specimen includes other DNA sequences encoding the same CDR3. The chain carries TRBV29-1 and TRBJ2-7, with 11 bases lining up with TRBD2. With 4 bases clipped from V and 7 bases from J, the junction kept 12 bases outside the gene matches. The CDR3 has 15 amino acids. The germline V gene encodes CDR1 SQVTM and CDR2 ANQGSEA. This CDR3 reads CSVAFSGRAIYEQYF. The CDR3 coding sequence is TGCAGCGTTGCTTTTAGCGGGAGGGCCATCTATGAGCAGTACTTC.

V gene TRBV5-6 combines with J gene TRBJ2-3; TRBD1 aligns across 10 bases. This CDR3 contains 16 residues. The trim removed 0 bases at V and 4 bases at J, leaving 5 bases unmatched. Looked up from germline, CDR1 is SGHDT and CDR2 is YYEEEE. CDR3 in DNA: TGTGCCAGCAGCTTGGGACAGGGGGCTGTCGCAGATACGCAGTATTTT. It encodes CASSLGQGAVADTQYF.

This chain joins TRBV7-2 and TRBJ2-2, with a tentative D call TRBD2 (6 bases). Germline CDR1 and CDR2: SGHTA and FQGNSA. Trimming stripped 5 bases from V and 3 bases from J, with 13 bases between. CDR3 length: 15 amino acids. The CDR3 sequence is CASSPTGGYTGELFF. The DNA of the CDR3 is TGTGCCAGCAGCCCCACCGGGGGATACACCGGGGAGCTGTTTTTT.

This clone was detected once. The chain links TRBV5-6 to TRBJ2-7, with D uncertain. The CDR3 consists of 12 residues. Trimming removed 4 bases at V and 3 bases at J, with 8 bases between. CDR1 and CDR2 from the germline V gene are SGHDT and YYEEEE. CDR3 bases: TGTGCCAGCAGCGGGATAGACTACGAGCAGTACTTC. It translates to CASSGIDYEQYF.

The V and J genes are TRBV12-5 and TRBJ1-5; TRBD1 agrees at 9 bases. In germline, CDR1 is LGHNT, CDR2 FRNRAP. The CDR3 consists of 19 residues. The V gene end was trimmed by 4 bases and the J gene end by 2 bases; junction bases not matched to a gene: 15. The CDR3 sequence: CASGSSGTGFLSGNQPQHF. Written as DNA, the CDR3 is TGTGCTAGTGGTTCGTCCGGGACAGGGTTCCTGAGCGGCAATCAGCCCCAGCATTTT. The whole variable domain, filled in from reference TRBV12-5 and TRBJ1-5, reads DARVTQTPRHKVTEMGQEVTMRCQPILGHNTVFWYRQTMMQGLELLAYFRNRAPLDDSGMPKDRFSAEMPDATLATLKIQPSEPRDSAVYFCASGSSGTGFLSGNQPQHFGDGTRLSIL.

DNA for the CDR3: TGTGCCAGCAGCCCGGGGGGGGCTCCAAGGAGGGATGAGCAGTTCTTC. Translating it yields CASSPGGAPRRDEQFF. The chain employs TRBV13 and TRBJ2-1; 8 nucleotides align to TRBD2. The CDR3 spans 16 residues. Germline V gene lookup returns CDR1 PRHDT and CDR2 FYEKMQ (reference sequence). Trimming cost V 5 bases and J 8 bases; bases outside gene matches: 14.

The rearrangement uses TRBV7-9 and TRBJ2-1; 8 bases are a match to TRBD1. The CDR3 totals 15 residues. J was trimmed by 6 bases and V by 5 bases; bases with no gene match: 9. Germline assignment: CDR1 SEHNR and CDR2 FQNEAQ (reference sequence). CDR3 coding DNA: TGTGCCAGCAGCCGCCAGGGGGCGAGTTTCAATGAGCAGTTCTTC. It codes for CASSRQGASFNEQFF.

The chain employs TRBV28 and TRBJ2-1, with unresolved D. The CDR3 sequence is 13 residues long. Germline CDR1 reads MDHEN; CDR2 reads SYDVKM. V lost 2 bases and J 6 bases, leaving 8 bases between the germline ends. In DNA form, the CDR3 reads TGTGCCAGCAGTTTACTACGCGGCAATGAGCAGTTCTTC. This codes for CASSLLRGNEQFF. Drawing the rest from reference TRBV28 and TRBJ2-1, the complete variable domain is DVKVTQSSRYLVKRTGEKVFLECVQDMDHENMFWYRQDPGLGLRLIYFSYDVKMKEKGDIPEGYSVSREKKERFSLILESASTNQTSMYLCASSLLRGNEQFFGPGTRLTVL.

The rearrangement uses TRBV28 and TRBJ1-4; a possible D gene is TRBD1 (6 bases). The length of the CDR3 is 15 residues. With 3 bases removed from V and 3 bases from J, the gap between germline ends came to 11 bases. Germline V gene lookup returns CDR1 MDHEN and CDR2 SYDVKM. This chain's CDR3 is CASSFADSSNEKLFF. The CDR3 nucleotides are TGTGCCAGCAGTTTCGCGGACAGCTCTAATGAAAAACTGTTTTTT. Supplemented by reference TRBV28 and TRBJ1-4, the full variable domain reads DVKVTQSSRYLVKRTGEKVFLECVQDMDHENMFWYRQDPGLGLRLIYFSYDVKMKEKGDIPEGYSVSREKKERFSLILESASTNQTSMYLCASSFADSSNEKLFFGSGTQLSVL.

CDR3 nucleotides: TGCGCCAGCAGCTTGAGTTGGCGGGAGGGCCCTGAAGAGACCCAGTACTTC. This gives the protein CASSLSWREGPEETQYF. The V gene is TRBV5-1, the J gene TRBJ2-5; TRBD2 matches 9 bases. The V segment lost 1 base and the J segment 3 bases; nucleotides outside the gene matches: 10. The germline CDR1 and CDR2 sequences are SGHRS and YFSETQ. The CDR3 runs to 17 residues.

The chain joins TRBV4-3 to TRBJ2-7, with 9 bases lining up with TRBD2. The CDR3 contains 17 residues. Trimming removed 0 bases from V and 0 bases from J; junction bases left unmatched: 6. Looked up from germline, CDR1 is LGHNA and CDR2 is YSLEER. The CDR3 region is CASSQDGAGGLSYEQYF. The CDR3 DNA reads TGCGCCAGCAGCCAAGACGGAGCGGGAGGACTCTCCTACGAGCAGTACTTC.